This T cell receptor beta chain emerged from a study of blood T cell repertoires in COVID-19 (TCRdb year 2020). Concerning the study at large: Collaborator samples came from the United States, Italy and Spain and covered acute and convalescent phases of COVID-19. Samples came from the ongoing ImmuneRACE study (first 160 participants) plus 1,254 subjects from 6 global collaborators. Where HLA class I and class II types were available, the types were taken from metadata supplied by the sample provider, not from assay-based typing. The prospective study material was composed of cDNA or gDNA derived from T cells, B-cell-depleted T cells, or PBMCs. A de-identified subject ID, COVID-19 status, age in years and sex were almost always included in the sample metadata. Subjects who had been exposed to COVID-19, were actively infected with it, or had recovered from it provided the deeply sampled blood TCRbeta repertoires that made up the dataset. A freely available public database, intended as a resource for researchers studying the immune response to SARS-CoV-2, is where the repertoires were released. General findings and caveats noted by the study authors: Clinical and demographic metadata were provided uncurated, with the amount varying by source and participant.

The immunoSEQ Assay, a bias-controlled multiplex PCR, was used to amplify TCRbeta CDR3 regions from genomic DNA. From the authors' description of their analysis: Nucleated cell counts per sample were estimated from amplification of reference gene primers within the assay. Sequence reads were collapsed and filtered to measure the absolute abundance of every unique TCRbeta CDR3 rearrangement. For each sample, productive Simpson clonality was calculated as the square root of Simpson's diversity index over productive rearrangements. The clones in this table, taken by TCRdb from immuneACCESS, are in-frame only. Not every clone is retained; where verified, under half of the shortfall comes from an unresolved V gene, and the cause of the rest is unknown. That table supplies the V and J calls and clone size; D and trimming were determined from the DNA. The sample has roughly 410,000 clones on record, 70% to 90% of them singletons. Over 1% of the sample is in the top ten clones.

Each collaborating institution followed its own protocols to collect whole blood in K2EDTA tubes. For TCRbeta analysis, collaborator samples were shipped as frozen whole blood, as isolated PBMCs, or as DNA extracted from either sample type. CDR1 and CDR2 are read off the germline V gene as SGHTA and FQGNSA. The CDR3 contains 14 residues, cysteine and phenylalanine counted. The entry retains the CDR3 DNA only, 42 bases that are in frame from base 1. The germline V and J ends show losses of 6 bases and 4 bases respectively, and no gene match explains 8 bases of the junction. A note on this clone: What this receptor recognizes is not known. One base away there is no much larger clone; base qualities are not given.

The clonotype comes from a middle-aged man with acute or convalescent COVID-19. The V gene is TRBV7-2 and the J gene is TRBJ1-2; 7 nucleotides in the junction match TRBD1. The sample was peripheral blood. The DNA is TGTGCCAGCAGTTATGACAGGGATCGCTATGGCTACACCTTC. This gives the protein CASSYDRDRYGYTF.